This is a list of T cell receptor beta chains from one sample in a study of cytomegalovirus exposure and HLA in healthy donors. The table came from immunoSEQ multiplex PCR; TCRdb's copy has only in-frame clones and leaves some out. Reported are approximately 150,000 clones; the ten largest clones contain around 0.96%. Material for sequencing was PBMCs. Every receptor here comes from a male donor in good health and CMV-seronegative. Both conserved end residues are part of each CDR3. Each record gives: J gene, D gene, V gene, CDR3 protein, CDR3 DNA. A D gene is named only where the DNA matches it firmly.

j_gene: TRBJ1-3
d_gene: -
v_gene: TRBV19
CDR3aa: CASSIRVSGNTIYF
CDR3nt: TGTGCCAGTAGTATACGAGTCTCTGGAAACACCATATATTTT

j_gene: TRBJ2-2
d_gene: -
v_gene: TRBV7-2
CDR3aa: CASSRERGGGTGELFF
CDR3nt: TGTGCCAGCAGCAGGGAACGTGGGGGCGGTACCGGGGAGCTGTTTTTT

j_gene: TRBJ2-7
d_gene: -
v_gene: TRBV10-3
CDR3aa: CAISDPDGLSYEQYF
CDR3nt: TGTGCCATCAGTGACCCGGACGGACTTTCCTACGAGCAGTACTTC

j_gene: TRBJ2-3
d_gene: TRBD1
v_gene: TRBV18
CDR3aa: CASSPDRGFSDTQYF
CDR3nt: TGTGCCAGCTCACCGGACAGGGGGTTTTCAGATACGCAGTATTTT

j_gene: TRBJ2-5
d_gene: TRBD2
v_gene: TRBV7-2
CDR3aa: CASSFKSSGGMYQETQYF
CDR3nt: TGTGCCAGCAGCTTCAAGTCTAGCGGGGGGATGTACCAAGAGACCCAGTACTTC

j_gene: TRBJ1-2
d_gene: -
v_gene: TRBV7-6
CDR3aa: CASSYERGSGYTF
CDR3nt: TGTGCCAGCAGCTACGAGCGGGGCTCAGGCTACACCTTC

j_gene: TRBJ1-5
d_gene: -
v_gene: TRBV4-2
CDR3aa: CASSQDKAGQPQHF
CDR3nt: TGTGCCAGCAGCCAAGATAAGGCAGGTCAGCCCCAGCATTTT

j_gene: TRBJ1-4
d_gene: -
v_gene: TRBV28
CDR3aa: CASSFRGGEKLFF
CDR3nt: TGTGCCAGCAGTTTCAGGGGAGGGGAAAAACTGTTTTTT

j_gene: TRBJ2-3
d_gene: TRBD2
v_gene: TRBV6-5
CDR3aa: CASSGTSGFIKQYF
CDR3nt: TGTGCCAGCAGTGGGACTAGCGGGTTTATTAAGCAGTATTTT

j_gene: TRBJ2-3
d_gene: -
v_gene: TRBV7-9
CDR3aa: CASSLRTPSTDTQYF
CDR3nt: TGTGCCAGCAGCTTAAGAACACCTAGCACAGATACGCAGTATTTT

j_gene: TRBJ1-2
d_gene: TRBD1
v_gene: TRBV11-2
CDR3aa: CASSTHRGRISGYTF
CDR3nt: TGTGCCAGCAGCACCCACAGGGGGCGCATTAGTGGCTACACCTTC

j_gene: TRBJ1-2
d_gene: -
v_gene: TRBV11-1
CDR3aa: CASSFGQFLNYGYTF
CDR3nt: TGTGCCAGCAGCTTCGGACAGTTTCTTAACTATGGCTACACCTTC

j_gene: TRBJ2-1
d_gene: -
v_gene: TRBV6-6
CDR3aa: CASSLTESSYNEQFF
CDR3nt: TGTGCCAGCAGTCTAACAGAGAGCTCCTACAATGAGCAGTTCTTC

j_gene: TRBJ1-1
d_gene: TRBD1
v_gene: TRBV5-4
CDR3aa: CASSHPQGQLNTEAFF
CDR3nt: TGTGCCAGCAGCCACCCCCAGGGACAGTTAAACACTGAAGCTTTCTTT

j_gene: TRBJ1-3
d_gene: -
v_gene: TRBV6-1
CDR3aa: CASSEHSESGNTIYF
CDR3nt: TGTGCCAGCAGTGAACATTCGGAGTCTGGAAACACCATATATTTT

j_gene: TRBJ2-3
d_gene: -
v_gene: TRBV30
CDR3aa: CAWSVESQRTDTQYF
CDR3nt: TGTGCCTGGAGTGTGGAGAGCCAGCGCACAGATACGCAGTATTTT

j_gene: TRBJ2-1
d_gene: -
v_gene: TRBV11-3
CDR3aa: CASSHPRGNEQFF
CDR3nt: TGTGCCAGCAGCCACCCCAGGGGTAATGAGCAGTTCTTC

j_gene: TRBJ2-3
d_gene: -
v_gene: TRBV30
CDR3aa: CASTRGRTDTQYF
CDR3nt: TGTGCCTCCACGAGAGGTCGCACAGATACGCAGTATTTT

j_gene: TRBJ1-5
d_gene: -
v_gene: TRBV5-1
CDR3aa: CASSQTGPQPQHF
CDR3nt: TGCGCCAGCAGTCAAACAGGGCCTCAGCCCCAGCATTTT

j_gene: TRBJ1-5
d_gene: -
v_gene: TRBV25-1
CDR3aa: CASSETSNQPQHF
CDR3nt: TGTGCCAGCAGTGAAACAAGCAATCAGCCCCAGCATTTT

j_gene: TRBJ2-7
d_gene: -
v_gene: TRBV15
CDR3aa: CATSSAGIHEQYF
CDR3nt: TGTGCCACCAGCAGTGCAGGGATCCACGAGCAGTACTTC

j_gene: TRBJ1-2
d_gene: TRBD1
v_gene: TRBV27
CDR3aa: CASSQGAQDGYTF
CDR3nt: TGTGCCAGCAGTCAGGGGGCGCAGGATGGCTACACCTTC

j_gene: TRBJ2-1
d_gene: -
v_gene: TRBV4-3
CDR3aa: CASSQGDNPTRNEQFF
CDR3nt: TGCGCCAGCAGCCAAGGGGACAACCCAACAAGGAATGAGCAGTTCTTC

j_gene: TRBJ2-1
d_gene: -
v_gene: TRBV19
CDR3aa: CASSIDPSPSAVFYNEQFF
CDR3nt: TGTGCCAGTAGTATAGATCCATCACCAAGCGCCGTCTTCTACAATGAGCAGTTCTTC

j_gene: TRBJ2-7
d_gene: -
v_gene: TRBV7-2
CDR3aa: CASSPQAYEQYF
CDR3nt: TGTGCCAGCAGTCCCCAAGCTTACGAGCAGTACTTC

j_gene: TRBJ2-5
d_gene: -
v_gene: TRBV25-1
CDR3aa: CARTQETQYF
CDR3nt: TGTGCCAGAACACAAGAGACCCAGTACTTC

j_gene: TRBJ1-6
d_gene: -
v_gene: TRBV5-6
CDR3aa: CASSTYRVSSSPLHF
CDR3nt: TGTGCCAGCAGTACCTACAGGGTCAGTAGTTCACCCCTCCACTTT

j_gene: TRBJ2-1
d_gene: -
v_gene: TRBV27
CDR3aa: CASRRGSTSYNEQFF
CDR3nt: TGTGCCAGCAGGAGAGGGAGTACTTCCTACAATGAGCAGTTCTTC

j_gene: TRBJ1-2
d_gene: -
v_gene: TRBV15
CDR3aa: CATSRGDTIGGYTF
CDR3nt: TGTGCCACCAGCAGAGGCGACACGATTGGGGGCTACACCTTC

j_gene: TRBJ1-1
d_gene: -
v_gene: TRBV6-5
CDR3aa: CASSYGQPNTEAFF
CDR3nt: TGTGCCAGCAGTTACGGACAACCGAACACTGAAGCTTTCTTT

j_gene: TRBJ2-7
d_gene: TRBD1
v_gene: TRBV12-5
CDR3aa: CASGLVGQGAGTEQYF
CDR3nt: TGTGCTAGTGGTTTGGTAGGACAGGGGGCCGGAACGGAGCAGTACTTC

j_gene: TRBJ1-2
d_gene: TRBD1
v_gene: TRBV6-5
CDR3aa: CASSYRTGGIYGYTF
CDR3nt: TGTGCCAGCAGTTACCGAACAGGGGGCATCTATGGCTACACCTTC

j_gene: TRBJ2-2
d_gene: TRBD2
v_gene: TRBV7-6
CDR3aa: CASTILAENTGELFF
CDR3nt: TGTGCCAGCACTATCCTAGCGGAGAACACCGGGGAGCTGTTTTTT

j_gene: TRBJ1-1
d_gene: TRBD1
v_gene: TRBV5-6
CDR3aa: CASTRQGLTEAFF
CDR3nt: TGTGCCAGCACCAGACAGGGGTTAACTGAAGCTTTCTTT

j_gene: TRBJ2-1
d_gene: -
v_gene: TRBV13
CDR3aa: CASSLEKSSDNEQFF
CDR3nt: TGTGCCAGCAGCTTAGAGAAGAGCTCCGACAATGAGCAGTTCTTC

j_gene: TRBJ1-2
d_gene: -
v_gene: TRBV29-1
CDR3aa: CSVEDRGRAYGYTF
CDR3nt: TGCAGCGTTGAAGACAGAGGCAGAGCCTATGGCTACACCTTC

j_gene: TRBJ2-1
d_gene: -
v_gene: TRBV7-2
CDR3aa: CASSLAATSEVNEQFF
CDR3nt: TGTGCCAGCAGCTTAGCAGCGACTAGTGAAGTTAATGAGCAGTTCTTC

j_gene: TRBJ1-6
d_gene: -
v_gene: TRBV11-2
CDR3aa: CASSPVGGTSYNSPLHF
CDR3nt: TGTGCCAGCAGCCCAGTGGGGGGTACCTCCTATAATTCACCCCTCCACTTT

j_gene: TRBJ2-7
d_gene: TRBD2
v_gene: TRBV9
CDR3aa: CASSVEGSGRDEQYF
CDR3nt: TGTGCCAGCAGCGTAGAGGGTAGCGGGAGAGACGAGCAGTACTTC

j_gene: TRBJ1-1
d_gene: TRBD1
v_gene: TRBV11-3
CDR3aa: CASSFRQGAEAFF
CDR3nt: TGTGCCAGCAGCTTCCGACAGGGAGCTGAAGCTTTCTTT

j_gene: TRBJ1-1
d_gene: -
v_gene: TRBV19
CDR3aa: CASSRAPDTEAFF
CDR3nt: TGTGCCAGTAGTCGCGCCCCGGACACTGAAGCTTTCTTT

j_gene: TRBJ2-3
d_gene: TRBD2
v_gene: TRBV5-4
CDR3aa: CASSPGTRTDTQYF
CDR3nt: TGTGCCAGCAGTCCCGGGACTAGGACAGATACGCAGTATTTT

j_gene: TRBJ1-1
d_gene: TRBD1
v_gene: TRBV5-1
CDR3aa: CASSLGTGAVNTEAFF
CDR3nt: TGCGCCAGCAGCTTGGGGACAGGGGCCGTGAACACTGAAGCTTTCTTT

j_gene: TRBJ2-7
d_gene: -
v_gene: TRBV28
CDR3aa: CASSLSGAYEQYF
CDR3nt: TGTGCCAGCAGTTTGTCAGGGGCCTACGAGCAGTACTTC

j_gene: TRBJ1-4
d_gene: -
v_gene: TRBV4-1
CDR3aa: CASSLTDRSNEKLFF
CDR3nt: TGCGCCAGCAGCCTAACAGACAGAAGTAATGAAAAACTGTTTTTT

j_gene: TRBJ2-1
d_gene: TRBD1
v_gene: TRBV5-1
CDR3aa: CASSPAGVRGSYNEQFF
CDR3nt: TGCGCCAGCAGCCCCGCTGGTGTCAGGGGGTCCTACAATGAGCAGTTCTTC

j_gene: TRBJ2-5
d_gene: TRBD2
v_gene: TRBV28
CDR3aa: CASIQRGKETQYF
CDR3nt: TGTGCCAGCATCCAGCGGGGTAAAGAGACCCAGTACTTC

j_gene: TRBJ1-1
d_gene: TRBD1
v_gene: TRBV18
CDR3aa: CASSPQGQGVMNTEAFF
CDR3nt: TGTGCCAGCTCACCTCAGGGACAGGGCGTTATGAACACTGAAGCTTTCTTT

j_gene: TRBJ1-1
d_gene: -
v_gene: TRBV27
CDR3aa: CASSSHQGNTEAFF
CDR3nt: TGTGCCAGCAGTTCCCATCAGGGGAACACTGAAGCTTTCTTT

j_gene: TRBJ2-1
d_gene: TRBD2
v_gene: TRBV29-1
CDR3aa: CSVSPGLAKMNEQFF
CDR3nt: TGCAGCGTGAGTCCGGGACTAGCTAAAATGAATGAGCAGTTCTTC

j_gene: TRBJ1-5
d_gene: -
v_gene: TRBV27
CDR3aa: CASSPVNQPQHF
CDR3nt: TGTGCCAGCAGCCCCGTCAATCAGCCCCAGCATTTT

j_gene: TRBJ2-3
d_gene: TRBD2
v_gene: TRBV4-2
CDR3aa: CASSQVASGVWTDTQYF
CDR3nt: TGTGCCAGCAGCCAAGTGGCTAGCGGGGTATGGACAGATACGCAGTATTTT